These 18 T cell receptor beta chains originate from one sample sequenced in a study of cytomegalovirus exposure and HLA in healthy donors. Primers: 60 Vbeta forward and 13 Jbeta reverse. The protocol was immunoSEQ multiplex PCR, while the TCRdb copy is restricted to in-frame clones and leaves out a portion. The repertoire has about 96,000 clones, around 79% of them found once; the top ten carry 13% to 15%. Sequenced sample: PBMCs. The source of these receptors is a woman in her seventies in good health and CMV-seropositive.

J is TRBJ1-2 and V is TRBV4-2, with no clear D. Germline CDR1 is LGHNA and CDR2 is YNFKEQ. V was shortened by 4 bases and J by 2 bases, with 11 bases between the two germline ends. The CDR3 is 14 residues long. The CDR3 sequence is CASSPPTLNYGYTF. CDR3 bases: TGTGCCAGCAGCCCCCCAACACTAAACTATGGCTACACCTTC.

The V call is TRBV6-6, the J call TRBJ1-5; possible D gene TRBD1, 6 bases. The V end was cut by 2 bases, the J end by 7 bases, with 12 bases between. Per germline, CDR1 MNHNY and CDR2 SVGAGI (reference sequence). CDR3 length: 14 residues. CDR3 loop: CASSYGQNLQPQHF. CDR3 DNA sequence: TGTGCCAGCAGTTACGGACAGAACCTCCAGCCCCAGCATTTT.

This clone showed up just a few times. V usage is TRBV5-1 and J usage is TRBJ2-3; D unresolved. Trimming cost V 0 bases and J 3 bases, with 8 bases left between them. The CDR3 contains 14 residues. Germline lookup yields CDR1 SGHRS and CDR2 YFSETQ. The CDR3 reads CASSLGLVTDTQYF. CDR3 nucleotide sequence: TGCGCCAGCAGCTTGGGGTTAGTGACAGATACGCAGTATTTT.

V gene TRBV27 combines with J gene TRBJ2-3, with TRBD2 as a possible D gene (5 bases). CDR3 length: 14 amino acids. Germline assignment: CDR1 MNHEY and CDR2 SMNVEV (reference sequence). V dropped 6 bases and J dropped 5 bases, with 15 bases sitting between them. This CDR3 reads CASRPRNRGDTQYF. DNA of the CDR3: TGTGCCAGCAGACCCCGGAATCGGGGAGATACGCAGTATTTT.

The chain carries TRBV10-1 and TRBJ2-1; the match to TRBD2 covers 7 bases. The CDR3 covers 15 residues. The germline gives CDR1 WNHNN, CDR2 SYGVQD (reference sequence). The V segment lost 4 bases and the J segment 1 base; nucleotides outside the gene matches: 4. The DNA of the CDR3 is TGCGCCAGCAGTGGGCCTAGCGGATCCTACAATGAGCAGTTCTTC. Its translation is CASSGPSGSYNEQFF.

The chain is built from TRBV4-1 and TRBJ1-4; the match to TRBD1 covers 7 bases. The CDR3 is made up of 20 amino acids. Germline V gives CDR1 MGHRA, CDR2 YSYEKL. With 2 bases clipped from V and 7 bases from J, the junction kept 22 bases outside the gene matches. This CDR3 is CASSQNPPTNGQALREKLFF. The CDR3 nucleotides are TGCGCCAGCAGCCAAAATCCCCCAACCAATGGACAGGCGTTGCGTGAAAAACTGTTTTTT.

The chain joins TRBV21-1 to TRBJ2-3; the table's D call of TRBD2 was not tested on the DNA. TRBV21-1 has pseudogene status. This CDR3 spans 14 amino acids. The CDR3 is CASSRGGQADTQYF. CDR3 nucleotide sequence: TGTGCCAGCAGCAGGGGGGGGCAGGCAGATACGCAGTATTTT.

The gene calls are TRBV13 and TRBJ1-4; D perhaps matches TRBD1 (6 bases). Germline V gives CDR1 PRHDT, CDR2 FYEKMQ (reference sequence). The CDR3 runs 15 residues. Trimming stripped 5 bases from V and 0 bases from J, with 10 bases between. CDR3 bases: TGTGCCAGCAGCAGGGGGGGCCCAACTAATGAAAAACTGTTTTTT. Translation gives CASSRGGPTNEKLFF. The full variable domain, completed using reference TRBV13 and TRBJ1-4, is AAGVIQSPRHLIKEKRETATLKCYPIPRHDTVYWYQQGPGQDPQFLISFYEKMQSDKGSIPDRFSAQQFSDYHSELNMSSLELGDSALYFCASSRGGPTNEKLFFGSGTQLSVL.

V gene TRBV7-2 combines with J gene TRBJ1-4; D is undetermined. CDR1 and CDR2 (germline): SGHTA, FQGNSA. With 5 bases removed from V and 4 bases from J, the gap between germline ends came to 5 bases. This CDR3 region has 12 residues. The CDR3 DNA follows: TGTGCCAGCAGCCCTCTTAATGAAAAACTGTTTTTT. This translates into CASSPLNEKLFF. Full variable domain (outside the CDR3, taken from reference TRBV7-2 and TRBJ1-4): GAGVSQSPSNKVTEKGKDVELRCDPISGHTALYWYRQSLGQGLEFLIYFQGNSAPDKSGLPSDRFSAERTGGSVSTLTIQRTQQEDSAVYLCASSPLNEKLFFGSGTQLSVL.

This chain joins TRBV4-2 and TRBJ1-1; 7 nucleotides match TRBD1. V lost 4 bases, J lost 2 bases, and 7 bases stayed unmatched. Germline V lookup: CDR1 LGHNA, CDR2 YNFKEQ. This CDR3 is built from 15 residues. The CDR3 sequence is CASSPPTGVNTEAFF. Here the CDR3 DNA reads TGTGCCAGCAGCCCACCTACAGGGGTAAACACTGAAGCTTTCTTT.

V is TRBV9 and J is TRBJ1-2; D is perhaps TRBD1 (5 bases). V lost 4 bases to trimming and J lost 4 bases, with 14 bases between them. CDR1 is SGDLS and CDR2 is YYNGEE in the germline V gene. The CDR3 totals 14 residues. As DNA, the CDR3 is TGTGCCAGCAGCTCCCCCCAGGGTGGCTATGGCTACACCTTC. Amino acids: CASSSPQGGYGYTF.

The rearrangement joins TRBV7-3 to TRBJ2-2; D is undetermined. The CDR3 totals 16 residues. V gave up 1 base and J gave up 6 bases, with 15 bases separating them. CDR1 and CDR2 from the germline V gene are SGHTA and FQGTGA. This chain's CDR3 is CASSLRASPNSGELFF. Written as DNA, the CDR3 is TGTGCCAGCAGCTTAAGGGCCAGCCCCAACTCCGGGGAGCTGTTTTTT.

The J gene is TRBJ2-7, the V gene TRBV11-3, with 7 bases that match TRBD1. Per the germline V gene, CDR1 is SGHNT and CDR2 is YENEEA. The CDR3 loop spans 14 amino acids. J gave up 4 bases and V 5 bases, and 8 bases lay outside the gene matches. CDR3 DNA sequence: TGTGCCAGCAGCCCAGGAACAGGGGCATACGAGCAGTACTTC. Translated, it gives CASSPGTGAYEQYF.

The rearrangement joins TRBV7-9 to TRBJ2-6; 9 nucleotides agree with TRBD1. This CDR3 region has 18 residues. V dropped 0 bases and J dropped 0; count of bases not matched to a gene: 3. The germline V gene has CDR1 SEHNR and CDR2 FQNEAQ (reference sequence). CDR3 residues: CASSLAVTGGSGANVLTF. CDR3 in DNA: TGTGCCAGCAGCTTAGCAGTGACAGGGGGCTCTGGGGCCAACGTCCTGACTTTC.

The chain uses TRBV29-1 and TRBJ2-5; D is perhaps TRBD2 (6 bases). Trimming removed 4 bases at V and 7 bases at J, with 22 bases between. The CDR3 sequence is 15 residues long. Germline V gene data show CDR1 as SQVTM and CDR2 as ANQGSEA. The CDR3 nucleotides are TGCAGCGTTGTTCCGGGCCGGGGGACGTTGTCGACCCAGTACTTC. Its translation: CSVVPGRGTLSTQYF. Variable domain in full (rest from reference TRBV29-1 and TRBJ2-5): SAVISQKPSRDICQRGTSLTIQCQVDSQVTMMFWYRQQPGQSLTLIATANQGSEATYESGFVIDKFPISRPNLTFSTLTVSNMSPEDSSIYLCSVVPGRGTLSTQYFGPGTRLLVL.

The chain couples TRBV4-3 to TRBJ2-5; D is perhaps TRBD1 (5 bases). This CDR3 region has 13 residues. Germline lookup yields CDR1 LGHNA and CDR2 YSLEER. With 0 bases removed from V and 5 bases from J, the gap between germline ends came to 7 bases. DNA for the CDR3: TGCGCCAGCAGCCAAGATGGGGCGGAGACCCAGTACTTC. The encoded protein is CASSQDGAETQYF.

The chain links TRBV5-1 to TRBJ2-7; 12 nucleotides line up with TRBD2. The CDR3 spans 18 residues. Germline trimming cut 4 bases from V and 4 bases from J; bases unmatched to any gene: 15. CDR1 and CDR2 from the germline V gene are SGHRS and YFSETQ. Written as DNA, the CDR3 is TGCGCCAGCAGCCCCGGGGGGGCTAGCGGGGGGGCCTCGTACGAGCAGTACTTC. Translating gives CASSPGGASGGASYEQYF.

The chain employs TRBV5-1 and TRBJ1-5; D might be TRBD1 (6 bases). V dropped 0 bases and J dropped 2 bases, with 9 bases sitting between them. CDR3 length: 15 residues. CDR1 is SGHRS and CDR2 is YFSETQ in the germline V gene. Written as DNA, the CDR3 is TGCGCCAGCAGCTTGGTGGCAGGGGGCAATCAGCCCCAGCATTTT. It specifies CASSLVAGGNQPQHF. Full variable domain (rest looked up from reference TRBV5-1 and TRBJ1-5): KAGVTQTPRYLIKTRGQQVTLSCSPISGHRSVSWYQQTPGQGLQFLFEYFSETQRNKGNFPGRFSGRQFSNSRSEMNVSTLELGDSALYLCASSLVAGGNQPQHFGDGTRLSIL.